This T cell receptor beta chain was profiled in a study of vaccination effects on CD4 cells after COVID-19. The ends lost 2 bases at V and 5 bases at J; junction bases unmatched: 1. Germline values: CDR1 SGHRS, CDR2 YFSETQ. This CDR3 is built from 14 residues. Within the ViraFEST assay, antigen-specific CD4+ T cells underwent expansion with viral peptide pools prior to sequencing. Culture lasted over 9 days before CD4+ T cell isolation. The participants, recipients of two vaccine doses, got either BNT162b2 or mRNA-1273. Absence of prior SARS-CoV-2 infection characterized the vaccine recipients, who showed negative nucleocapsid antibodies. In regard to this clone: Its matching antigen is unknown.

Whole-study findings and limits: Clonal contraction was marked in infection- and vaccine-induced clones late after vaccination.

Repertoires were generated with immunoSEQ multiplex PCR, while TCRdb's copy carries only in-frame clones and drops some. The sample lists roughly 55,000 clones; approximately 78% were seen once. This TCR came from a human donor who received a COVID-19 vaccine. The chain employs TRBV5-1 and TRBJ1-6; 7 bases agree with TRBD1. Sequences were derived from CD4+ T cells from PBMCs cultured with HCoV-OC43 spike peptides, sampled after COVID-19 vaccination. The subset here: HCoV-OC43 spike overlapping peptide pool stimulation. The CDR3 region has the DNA TGCGCCAGCAGCTTCACAGGGGATAATTCACCCCTCCACTTT. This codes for CASSFTGDNSPLHF. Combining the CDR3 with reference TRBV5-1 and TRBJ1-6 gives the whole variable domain KAGVTQTPRYLIKTRGQQVTLSCSPISGHRSVSWYQQTPGQGLQFLFEYFSETQRNKGNFPGRFSGRQFSNSRSEMNVSTLELGDSALYLCASSFTGDNSPLHFGNGTRLTVT.